The 24 T cell receptor beta chains below all came from one sample that was sequenced in a study of T-cell reconstitution after alpha-beta-depleted transplantation in children. A library of TCRbeta sequences, prepared with unique molecular identifiers, was generated. TCRdb independently ran MiXCR on the PCR reads; one entry per CDR3 protein. The sample lists some 520,000 distinct CDR3 sequences, 32% occurring once. The sample consisted of PBMCs from the stem cell graft donor, taken from the stem cell graft. These receptors were obtained from a human donor who donated a stem cell graft to a child with aplastic anemia.

Here the CDR3 DNA reads TGCAGCGCCTCACAGGGGTCCCCCTACGAGCAGTACTTC. This translates into CSASQGSPYEQYF. This rearrangement joins TRBV29-1 to TRBJ2-7; 7 bases fit TRBD1. Trimming at V came to 7 bases and at J to 2 bases, leaving 8 bases not matched to a gene. CDR3 length: 13 amino acids. The germline gives CDR1 SQVTM, CDR2 ANQGSEA.

This clonotype was detected a few times. This sequence joins TRBV6-5 and TRBJ1-1; D ambiguous. The CDR3 is 13 amino acids. The ends were cut back, 4 bases at V and 1 base at J, with 7 bases in the middle. Germline CDR1 reads MNHEY; CDR2 reads SVGAGI. The CDR3 sequence: CASSSHPNTEAFF. The CDR3 nucleotides read TGTGCCAGCAGTTCACACCCGAACACTGAAGCTTTCTTT.

This clonotype was counted a single time. This chain's CDR3 is CASSPRDRGTNEQFF. The CDR3 DNA reads as TGTGCCAGCAGTCCAAGGGACAGGGGGACCAATGAGCAGTTCTTC. The rearrangement uses TRBV27 and TRBJ2-1, with 11 bases fitting TRBD1. With 5 bases clipped from V and 6 bases from J, the junction kept 6 bases outside the gene matches. The germline V gene has CDR1 MNHEY and CDR2 SMNVEV (reference sequence). The CDR3 is made up of 15 amino acids.

This clonotype was detected only a few times. The chain employs TRBV6-5 and TRBJ2-7; D may correspond to TRBD1 or TRBD2 (5 bases each). The CDR3 is 16 residues long. Trimming stripped 3 bases from V and 0 bases from J, with 15 bases between. CDR1 MNHEY and CDR2 SVGAGI come from the germline V gene. CDR3 protein: CASSYDGTESSYEQYV. CDR3 in DNA: TGTGCCAGCAGTTATGACGGGACGGAGAGCTCCTACGAGCAGTACGTC.

Concerning this clonotype itself: Germline and junction disagree at one end, which may indicate a read error. The CDR3 loop is CASSPLQSTGELFF. CDR3 in DNA: TGTGCCAGCTCCCCACTTCAGAGCACCGGGGAGCTGTTTTTT. The V and J genes are TRBV18 and TRBJ2-2, with D hard to call. The CDR3 has 14 amino acids. Per the germline V gene, CDR1 is KGHSH and CDR2 is LQKENI.

The chain couples TRBV20-1 to TRBJ2-2; 7 bases map to TRBD2. The V gene's germline CDR1 is DFQATT and CDR2 SNEGSKA (reference sequence). CDR3 length equals 15 residues. With 3 bases clipped from V and 5 bases from J, the junction kept 9 bases outside the gene matches. The CDR3 reads CSARRAGVGTGELFF. Written as DNA, the CDR3 is TGCAGTGCTAGGCGGGCGGGAGTTGGTACCGGGGAGCTGTTTTTT.

The chain employs TRBV6-2 or TRBV6-3 and TRBJ2-1, with TRBD2 identical over 7 bases. V lost 4 bases and J lost 8; bases outside the gene matches: 8. CDR1 is MNHEY, CDR2 SVGEGT, per germline. There are 14 residues in the CDR3. CDR3 sequence: CASSWEGPIDEQFF. CDR3 nucleotides: TGTGCCAGCAGTTGGGAGGGGCCTATAGATGAGCAGTTCTTC.

This clonotype has a handful of counts. The rearrangement joins TRBV11-2 to TRBJ2-3, with D perhaps TRBD1 (6 bases). V was clipped by 3 bases and J by 0 bases, with 19 bases between them. The CDR3 runs to 18 residues. Germline assignment: CDR1 SGHAT and CDR2 FQNNGV. CDR3 DNA sequence: TGTGCCAGCAGCTTTAGACAGGAGATCCCGCTTAGCACAGATACGCAGTATTTT. Protein product: CASSFRQEIPLSTDTQYF.

This clonotype has only a few counts. The chain employs TRBV20-1 and TRBJ2-5; 13 nucleotides align to TRBD2. This CDR3 has 15 residues. Unmatched junction bases numbered 6, after V lost 3 bases and J lost 5 bases. Germline CDR1 reads DFQATT; CDR2 reads SNEGSKA (reference sequence). The CDR3 coding sequence is TGCAGTGCTAGTATGGGACTAGCGGGAATGGAGACCCAGTACTTC. Translation gives CSASMGLAGMETQYF.

The CDR3, as DNA: TGTGCCAGCAGCCAAGATCCCCACAGTCAGGAAAAACTGTTTTTT. Protein product: CASSQDPHSQEKLFF. V is TRBV4-2 and J is TRBJ1-4; D gene unclear. Germline V gene data show CDR1 as LGHNA and CDR2 as YNFKEQ. The CDR3 is 15 residues long. Trimming cost V 0 bases and J 8 bases, with 13 bases left between them.

This clonotype has more than one count but fewer than ten. The CDR3 DNA reads as TGCGCCAGCAGCTTGGTGGACAGTGAGGGGCTCGAGCAGTACTTC. This gives the protein CASSLVDSEGLEQYF. V usage is TRBV5-1 and J usage is TRBJ2-7; tentative D call: TRBD1 (6 bases). V was shortened by 0 bases and J by 6 bases, with 16 bases between the two germline ends. Germline CDR1 reads SGHRS; CDR2 reads YFSETQ. The length of the CDR3 is 15 residues.

This chain links TRBV30 with TRBJ2-5; D is perhaps TRBD2 (6 bases). Trimming pared 2 bases from V and 2 bases from J, leaving 15 bases between. The germline CDR1 and CDR2 sequences are GTSNPN and SVGIG (reference sequence). This CDR3 has 15 amino acids. CDR3 sequence: CAWSPPGLAQETQYF. The CDR3 nucleotides are TGTGCCTGGAGTCCCCCGGGACTTGCTCAAGAGACCCAGTACTTC.

The sample holds a few counts of this clonotype. The chain employs TRBV7-6 and TRBJ2-7; TRBD2 aligns across 12 bases. Germline V gene sequence: CDR1 SGHVS, CDR2 FNYEAQ. V lost 4 bases to trimming and J lost 5 bases; unmatched junction nucleotides: 12. The CDR3 totals 17 residues. CDR3 sequence (DNA): TGTGCCAGCAGCTCATTTCTACCGACTAGCGGGAGACACGAGCAGTACTTC. Its translation is CASSSFLPTSGRHEQYF.

This clonotype has a single count. V gene TRBV7-2 combines with J gene TRBJ1-2, with D unclear. The CDR3 consists of 16 residues. CDR1 and CDR2 (germline): SGHTA, FQGNSA. The V and J ends lost 0 bases and 2 bases respectively, with 13 bases between them. CDR3 DNA: TGTGCCAGCAGCTTAGCGCACGATTTTAGGAACTATGGCTACACCTTC. It yields the protein CASSLAHDFRNYGYTF.

On this clonotype: One junction end does not reproduce the germline sequence, and a read error may be involved. The chain recombines TRBV28 with TRBJ2-6; TRBD1 is a possible D gene (5 bases). The CDR3 runs 12 residues. Germline values: CDR1 MDHEN, CDR2 SYDVKM. CDR3 DNA: TGTGCCAGTGTTTCTGGGGCCAACGGCCTGACTTTC. Translated, it gives CASVSGANGLTF.

This chain joins TRBV12-3 or TRBV12-4 and TRBJ1-4; D unresolved. This CDR3 is built from 12 residues. V was pared by 3 bases and J by 8 bases, with 7 bases between. This chain's CDR3 is CASSLGREKLFF. DNA for the CDR3: TGTGCCAGCAGTTTGGGCAGAGAAAAACTGTTTTTT.

This clonotype was recorded a few times. The chain combines TRBV6-1 with TRBJ2-2; possibly TRBD1 for D (6 bases). The V and J ends lost 8 bases and 1 base respectively, with 20 bases between them. Germline lookup yields CDR1 MNHNS and CDR2 SASEGT. The CDR3 runs to 17 residues. This CDR3 reads CASGLTTPGQNTGELFF. CDR3 bases: TGTGCCAGCGGCCTAACAACGCCGGGACAGAACACCGGGGAGCTGTTTTTT.

V and J are TRBV7-2 and TRBJ1-2; no clear D gene. CDR1 is SGHTA, CDR2 FQGNSA, per germline. The CDR3 is 14 residues long. The V and J ends lost 3 bases and 4 bases respectively, with 12 bases between them. The CDR3 DNA reads as TGTGCCAGCAGCTTTTCCCTGGAGAGCTATGGCTACACCTTC. The encoded protein is CASSFSLESYGYTF.

This sequence joins TRBV18 and TRBJ1-2; 8 positions agree with TRBD1. This CDR3 is built from 12 residues. Germline CDR1 reads KGHSH; CDR2 reads LQKENI. Trimming took 5 bases from V and 6 from J; bases not matched to a gene: 2. The CDR3 protein is CASSKTGDGYTF. The CDR3 coding sequence is TGTGCCAGCTCAAAGACAGGGGATGGCTACACCTTC.

This clonotype was observed a few times. The chain combines TRBV9 with TRBJ2-1; 7 nucleotides agree with TRBD2. Germline CDR1 reads SGDLS; CDR2 reads YYNGEE. This CDR3 spans 13 amino acids. V shed 4 bases and J 7 bases; nucleotides not matched to a gene: 5. The CDR3 loop is CASSFPGGNEQFF. CDR3 nucleotides: TGTGCCAGCAGCTTCCCCGGGGGGAATGAGCAGTTCTTC.

This clonotype showed up just a few times. The rearrangement joins TRBV24-1 to TRBJ1-5; D gene ambiguous. Germline loops: CDR1 KGHDR, CDR2 SFDVKD. The CDR3 has 13 residues. V shed 8 bases and J shed 2 bases, with 9 bases lying between them. CDR3 DNA: TGTGCCACCAACATCGGGGGCAATCAGCCCCAGCATTTT. Amino acids: CATNIGGNQPQHF.

The chain has TRBV6-5 and TRBJ2-2; the match to TRBD1 covers 7 bases. This CDR3 has 17 amino acids. The germline CDR1 and CDR2 sequences are MNHEY and SVGAGI. V gave up 4 bases and J gave up 6 bases; unmatched junction bases: 14. The CDR3 protein is CASSSTSTGVRSGELFF. For the CDR3, the DNA is TGTGCCAGCAGTTCCACGTCTACAGGGGTTCGATCCGGGGAGCTGTTTTTT.

The sample holds a few counts of this clonotype. V gene TRBV20-1 combines with J gene TRBJ1-6, with 8 positions matching TRBD1. This CDR3 contains 16 residues. Germline values: CDR1 DFQATT, CDR2 SNEGSKA (reference sequence). The V segment lost 4 bases and the J segment 7 bases; nucleotides outside the gene matches: 12. The CDR3 protein is CSAINDRGDGNSPLHF. Here the CDR3 DNA reads TGCAGTGCTATAAACGACAGGGGAGATGGAAATTCACCCCTCCACTTT.

This clonotype was observed a few times. CDR3 in DNA: TGCAGCGTTGTATTGGACAGTAAGAATCAGCCCCAGCATTTT. Residues: CSVVLDSKNQPQHF. The V call is TRBV29-1, the J call TRBJ1-5, with D maybe TRBD1 (6 bases). Germline lookup yields CDR1 SQVTM and CDR2 ANQGSEA. V lost 4 bases to trimming and J lost 4 bases, with 14 bases between them. This CDR3 contains 14 residues.